The source of this T cell receptor beta chain is a study of T cell responses to AZD1222 COVID-19 vaccine. Between the trimmed V and J ends, which lost 4 bases and 5 bases, there was a span of 9 bases. Germline CDR1 reads SNHLY; CDR2 reads FYNNEI. The CDR3 is 14 amino acids. The protocol was immunoSEQ multiplex PCR, while the TCRdb copy is restricted to in-frame clones and leaves out a portion. The sample contains approximately 140,000 clones, 80% to 95% of which appear only once. Sequencing used peripheral blood, obtained 28 days after the second AZD1222 dose. This sequence joins TRBV2 and TRBJ1-6, with D perhaps TRBD1 (6 bases). This receptor was taken from an adult who received the AZD1222 COVID-19 vaccine. CDR3 region: CASSGQVDNSPLHF. The CDR3 coding sequence is TGTGCCAGCAGTGGACAGGTCGATAATTCACCCCTCCACTTT.